The clone carrying this T cell receptor (beta chain) has only a few counts. The antigen is undetermined. Given a much more abundant clone one base away, this may be a read error. The data originate from a study of tumor and adjacent non-tumor tissue in lung cancer. At the level of the study: Patients were aged about 30 to 85, 10 men and about five women, stage I to III. The study's findings and limits: Tumor TCR diversity, when higher, was linked to shorter survival. Significantly higher TCR diversity was found in tumor than normal lung.

The germline CDR1 and CDR2 sequences are SGHDT and YYEEEE. V was shortened by 3 bases and J by 9 bases, with 16 bases between the two germline ends. CDR3 length equals 14 residues. The template was RNA from unsorted bulk tissue. Donors were chemotherapy-naive, newly diagnosed lung cancer surgical patients in China, August–late 2014. Three rounds of nested PCR, following a modified ARM-PCR protocol, produced the TCRbeta library. TCRdb itself ran the multiplex PCR reads through MiXCR, one entry per CDR3 protein. The table shows fewer than 85,000 distinct CDR3 sequences, with about 80% occurring only once.

The sequencing sample was made of lung tumor tissue. The chain combines TRBV5-6 with TRBJ1-5; D is uncertain. The receptor's source is a man aged 55 to 69 with non-small cell lung cancer. The CDR3 region is CASSSQATYRPQHF. DNA for the CDR3: TGTGCCAGCAGCTCTCAGGCAACTTATCGGCCCCAGCATTTT.